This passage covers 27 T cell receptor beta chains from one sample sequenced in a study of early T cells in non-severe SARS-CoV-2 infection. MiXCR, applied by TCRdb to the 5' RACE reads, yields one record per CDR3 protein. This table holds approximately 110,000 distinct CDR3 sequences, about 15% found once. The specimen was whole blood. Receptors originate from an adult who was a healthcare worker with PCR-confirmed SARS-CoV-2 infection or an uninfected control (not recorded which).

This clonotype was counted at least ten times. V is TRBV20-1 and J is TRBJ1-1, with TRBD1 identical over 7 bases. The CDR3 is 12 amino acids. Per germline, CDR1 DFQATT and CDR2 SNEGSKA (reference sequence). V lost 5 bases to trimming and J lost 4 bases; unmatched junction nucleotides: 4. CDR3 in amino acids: CSAPDRATEAFF. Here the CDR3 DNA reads TGCAGTGCTCCAGACAGGGCCACTGAAGCTTTCTTT.

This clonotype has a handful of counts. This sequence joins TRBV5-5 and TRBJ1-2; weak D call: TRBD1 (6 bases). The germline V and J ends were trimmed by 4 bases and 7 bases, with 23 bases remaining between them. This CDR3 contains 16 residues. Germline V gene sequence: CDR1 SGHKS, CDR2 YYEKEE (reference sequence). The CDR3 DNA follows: TGTGCCAGCAGCCCGGTGGGGGCCTCTGCCTCCTCTGGCTACACCTTC. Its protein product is CASSPVGASASSGYTF.

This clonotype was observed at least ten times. CDR3 loop: CSARLAGDNEQFF. The CDR3 coding sequence is TGCAGTGCTAGGCTAGCGGGGGACAATGAGCAGTTCTTC. The chain uses TRBV20-1 and TRBJ2-1, with 10 bases aligning to TRBD2. This CDR3 has 13 residues. CDR1 and CDR2 from the germline V gene are DFQATT and SNEGSKA (reference sequence). J lost 5 bases, V lost 3 bases, and 1 base had no gene match.

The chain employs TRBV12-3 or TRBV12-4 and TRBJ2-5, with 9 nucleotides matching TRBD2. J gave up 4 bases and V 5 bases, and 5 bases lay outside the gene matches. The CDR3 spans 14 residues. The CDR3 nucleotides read TGTGCCAGCAGTCCGCCTAGCGGGATAGAGACCCAGTACTTC. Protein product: CASSPPSGIETQYF.

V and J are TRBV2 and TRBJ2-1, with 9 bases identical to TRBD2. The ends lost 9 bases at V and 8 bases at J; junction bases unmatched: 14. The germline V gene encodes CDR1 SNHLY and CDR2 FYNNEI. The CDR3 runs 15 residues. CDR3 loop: CARDTRSVAGDEQFF. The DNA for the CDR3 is TGTGCCAGAGATACTAGATCGGTAGCGGGGGATGAGCAGTTCTTC.

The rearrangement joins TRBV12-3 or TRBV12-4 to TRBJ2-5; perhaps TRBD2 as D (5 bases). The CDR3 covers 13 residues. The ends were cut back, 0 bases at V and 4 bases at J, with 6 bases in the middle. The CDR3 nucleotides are TGTGCCAGCAGTTTAGCAGAGGGAGAGACCCAGTACTTC. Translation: CASSLAEGETQYF.

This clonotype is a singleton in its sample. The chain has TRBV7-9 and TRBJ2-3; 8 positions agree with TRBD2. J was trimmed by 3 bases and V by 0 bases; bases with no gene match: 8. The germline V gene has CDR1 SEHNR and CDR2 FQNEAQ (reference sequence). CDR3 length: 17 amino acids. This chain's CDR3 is CASSLAGTSPLTDTQYF. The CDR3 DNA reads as TGTGCCAGCAGCTTAGCCGGGACTAGTCCCCTTACAGATACGCAGTATTTT.

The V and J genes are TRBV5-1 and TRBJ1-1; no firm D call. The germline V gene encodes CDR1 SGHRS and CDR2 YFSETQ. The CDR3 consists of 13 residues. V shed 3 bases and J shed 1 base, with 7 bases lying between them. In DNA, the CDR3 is TGCGCCAGCAGCTACCATGGGAACACTGAAGCTTTCTTT. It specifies CASSYHGNTEAFF.

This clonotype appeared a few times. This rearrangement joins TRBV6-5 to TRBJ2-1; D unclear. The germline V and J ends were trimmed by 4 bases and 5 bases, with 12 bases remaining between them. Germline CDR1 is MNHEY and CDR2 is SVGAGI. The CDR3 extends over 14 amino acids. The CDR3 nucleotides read TGTGCCAGCAGTTTCGGAACAGTCCACAATGAGCAGTTCTTC. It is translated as CASSFGTVHNEQFF.

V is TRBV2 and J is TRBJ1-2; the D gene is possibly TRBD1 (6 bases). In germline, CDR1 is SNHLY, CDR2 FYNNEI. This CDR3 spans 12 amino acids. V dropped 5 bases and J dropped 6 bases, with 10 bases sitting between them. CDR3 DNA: TGTGCCAGCAGTAGACAGGCTAATGGCTACACCTTC. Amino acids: CASSRQANGYTF.

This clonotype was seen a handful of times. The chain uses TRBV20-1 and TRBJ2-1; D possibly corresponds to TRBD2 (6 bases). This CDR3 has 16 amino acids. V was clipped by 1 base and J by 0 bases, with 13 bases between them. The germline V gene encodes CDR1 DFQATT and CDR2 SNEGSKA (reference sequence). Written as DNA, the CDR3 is TGCAGTGCTAGAGCCAGGGACTTTGACTCCTACAATGAGCAGTTCTTC. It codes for CSARARDFDSYNEQFF.

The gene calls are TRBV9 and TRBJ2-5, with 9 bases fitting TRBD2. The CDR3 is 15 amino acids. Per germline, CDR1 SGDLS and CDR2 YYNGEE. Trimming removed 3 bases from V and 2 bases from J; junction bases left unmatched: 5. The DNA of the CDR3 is TGTGCCAGCAGCGCCCTAGCGGGGCCTCAAGAGACCCAGTACTTC. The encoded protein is CASSALAGPQETQYF. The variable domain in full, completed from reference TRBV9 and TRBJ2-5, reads DSGVTQTPKHLITATGQRVTLRCSPRSGDLSVYWYQQSLDQGLQFLIQYYNGEERAKGNILERFSAQQFPDLHSELNLSSLELGDSALYFCASSALAGPQETQYFGPGTRLLVL.

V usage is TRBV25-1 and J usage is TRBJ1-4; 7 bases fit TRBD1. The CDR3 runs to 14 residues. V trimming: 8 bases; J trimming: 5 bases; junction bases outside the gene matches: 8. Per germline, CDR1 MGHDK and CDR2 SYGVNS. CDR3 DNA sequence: TGTGCCAGCGGTCCTGACAGGGCCAATGAAAAACTGTTTTTT. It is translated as CASGPDRANEKLFF.

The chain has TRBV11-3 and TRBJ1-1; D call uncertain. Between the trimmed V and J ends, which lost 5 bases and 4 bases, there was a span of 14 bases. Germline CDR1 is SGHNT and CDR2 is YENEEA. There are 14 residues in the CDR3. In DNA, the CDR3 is TGTGCCAGCAGCATGTACACCGATAGCACTGAAGCTTTCTTT. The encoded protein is CASSMYTDSTEAFF.

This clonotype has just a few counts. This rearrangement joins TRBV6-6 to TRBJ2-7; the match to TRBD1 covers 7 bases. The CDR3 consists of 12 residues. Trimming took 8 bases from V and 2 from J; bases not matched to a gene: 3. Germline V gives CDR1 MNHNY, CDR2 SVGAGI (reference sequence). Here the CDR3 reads CASWDSPYEQYF. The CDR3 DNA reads TGTGCCAGCTGGGACAGTCCCTACGAGCAGTACTTC.

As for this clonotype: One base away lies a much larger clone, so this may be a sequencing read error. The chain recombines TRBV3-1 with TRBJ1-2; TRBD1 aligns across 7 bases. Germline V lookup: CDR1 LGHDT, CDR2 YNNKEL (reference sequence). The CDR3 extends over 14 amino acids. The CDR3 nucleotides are TGTGACAGCAGTCCGGGACAGACTAACTATGGCTACACCTTC. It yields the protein CDSSPGQTNYGYTF.

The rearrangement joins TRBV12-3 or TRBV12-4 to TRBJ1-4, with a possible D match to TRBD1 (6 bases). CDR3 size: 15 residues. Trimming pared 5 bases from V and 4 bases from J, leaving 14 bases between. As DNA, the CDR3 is TGTGCCAGCAGTCAAAGAAACAGGGTTAATGAAAAACTGTTTTTT. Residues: CASSQRNRVNEKLFF.

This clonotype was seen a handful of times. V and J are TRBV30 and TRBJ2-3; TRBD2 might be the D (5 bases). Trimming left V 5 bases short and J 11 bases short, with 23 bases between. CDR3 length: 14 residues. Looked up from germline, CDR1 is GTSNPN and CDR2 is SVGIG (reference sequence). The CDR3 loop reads CAWSKSDGVAGQYF. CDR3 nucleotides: TGTGCCTGGTCCAAATCGGACGGGGTCGCCGGGCAGTATTTT.

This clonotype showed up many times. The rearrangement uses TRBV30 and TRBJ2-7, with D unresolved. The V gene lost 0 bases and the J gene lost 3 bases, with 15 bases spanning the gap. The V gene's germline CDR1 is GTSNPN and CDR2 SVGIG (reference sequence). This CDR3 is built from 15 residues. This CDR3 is CAWSVLVGSFYEQYF. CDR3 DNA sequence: TGTGCCTGGAGTGTACTGGTGGGCAGCTTCTACGAGCAGTACTTC.

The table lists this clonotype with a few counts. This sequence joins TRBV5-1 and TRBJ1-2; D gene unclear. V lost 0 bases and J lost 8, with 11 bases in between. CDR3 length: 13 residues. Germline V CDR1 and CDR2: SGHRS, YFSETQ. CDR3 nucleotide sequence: TGCGCCAGCAGCTTGGAAGCTCTAGGGGGCTACACCTTC. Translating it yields CASSLEALGGYTF.

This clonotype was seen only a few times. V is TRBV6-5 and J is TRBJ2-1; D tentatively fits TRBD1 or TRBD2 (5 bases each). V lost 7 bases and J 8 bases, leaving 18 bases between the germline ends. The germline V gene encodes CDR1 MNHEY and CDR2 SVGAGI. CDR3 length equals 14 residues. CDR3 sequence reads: CASTRDPIEDEQFF. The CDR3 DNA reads TGTGCCAGCACCCGGGACCCGATTGAGGATGAGCAGTTCTTC.

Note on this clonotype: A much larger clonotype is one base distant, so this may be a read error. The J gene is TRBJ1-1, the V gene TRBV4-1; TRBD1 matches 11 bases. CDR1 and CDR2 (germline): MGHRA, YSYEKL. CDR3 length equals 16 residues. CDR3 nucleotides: TGCGCCAGCAGCCCAAGTGGACAGGGGGCGCGGGAGGGAGCTATCTTT. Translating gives CASSPSGQGAREGAIF.

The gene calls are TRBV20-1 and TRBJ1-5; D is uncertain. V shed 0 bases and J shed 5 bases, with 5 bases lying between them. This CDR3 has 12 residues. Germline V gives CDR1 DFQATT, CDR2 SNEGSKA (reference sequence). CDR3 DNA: TGCAGTGCTAGAGAGGGAGATCAGCCCCAGCATTTT. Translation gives CSAREGDQPQHF.

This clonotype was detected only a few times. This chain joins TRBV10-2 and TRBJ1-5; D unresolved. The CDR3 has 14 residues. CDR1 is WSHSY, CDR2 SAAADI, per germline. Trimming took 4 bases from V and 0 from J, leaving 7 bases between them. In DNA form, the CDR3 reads TGCGCCAGCAGTGTGGTCAGTAGCAATCAGCCCCAGCATTTT. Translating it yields CASSVVSSNQPQHF.

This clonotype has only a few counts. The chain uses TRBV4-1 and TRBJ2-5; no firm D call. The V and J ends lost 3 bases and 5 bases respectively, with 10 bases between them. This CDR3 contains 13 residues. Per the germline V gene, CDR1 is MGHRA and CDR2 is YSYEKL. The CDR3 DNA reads TGCGCCAGCAGCCAGAGGTTAGGCGAGACCCAGTACTTC. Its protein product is CASSQRLGETQYF.

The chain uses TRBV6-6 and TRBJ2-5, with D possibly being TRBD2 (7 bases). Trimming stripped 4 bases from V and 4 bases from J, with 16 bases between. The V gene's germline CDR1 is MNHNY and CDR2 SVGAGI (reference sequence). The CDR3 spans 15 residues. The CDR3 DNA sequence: TGTGCCAGCAGTTTAAGGCGGGGGACAAGAGAGACCCAGTACTTC. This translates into CASSLRRGTRETQYF.

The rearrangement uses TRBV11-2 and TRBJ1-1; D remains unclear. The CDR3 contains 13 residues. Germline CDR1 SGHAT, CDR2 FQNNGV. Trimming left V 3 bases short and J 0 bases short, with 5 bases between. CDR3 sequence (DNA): TGTGCCAGCAGCTTCGTCCTGAACACTGAAGCTTTCTTT. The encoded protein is CASSFVLNTEAFF.